A single sample is the source of the 4 T cell receptor beta chains below, sequenced in a study of shared clonotypes between healthy human individuals. Profiling relied on immunoSEQ multiplex PCR, and the TCRdb table lists in-frame clones only, not all of them. The sample gives 330,000 or so clones, around 72% of which show up once; approximately 10% is in the top ten. The sample was memory CD4+ T cells sorted from blood. Subset denoted: CD45RA-negative fraction. The receptor set was obtained from a man aged 30-40 years in good health.

This clone has just one count. The chain couples TRBV18 to TRBJ2-1, with unresolved D. CDR1 is KGHSH and CDR2 is LQKENI in the germline V gene. V was trimmed by 2 bases and J by 7 bases, leaving 9 bases between them. The CDR3 is made up of 13 amino acids. The CDR3 coding sequence is TGTGCCAGCTCACCAGGCCCTAGTAATGAGCAGTTCTTC. Encoded protein: CASSPGPSNEQFF. The complete variable domain, with remaining parts taken from reference TRBV18 and TRBJ2-1, reads NAGVMQNPRHLVRRRGQEARLRCSPMKGHSHVYWYRQLPEEGLKFMVYLQKENIIDESGMPKERFSAEFPKEGPSILRIQQVVRGDSAAYFCASSPGPSNEQFFGPGTRLTVL.

The sample holds a few counts of this clone. V gene TRBV4-1 combines with J gene TRBJ2-3, with 7 bases that match TRBD2. V lost 5 bases and J lost 2; bases outside the gene matches: 7. Germline CDR1 MGHRA, CDR2 YSYEKL. The CDR3 loop spans 15 amino acids. The CDR3 reads CASSYAGTTTDTQYF. CDR3 DNA: TGCGCCAGCAGCTACGCCGGGACTACCACAGATACGCAGTATTTT.

The rearrangement joins TRBV2 to TRBJ2-1; TRBD1 aligns across 11 bases. CDR3 length: 13 amino acids. The germline V gene encodes CDR1 SNHLY and CDR2 FYNNEI. With 7 bases clipped from V and 7 bases from J, the junction kept 3 bases outside the gene matches. Written as DNA, the CDR3 is TGTGCCAGCACGGACAGGGGGCAGAATGAGCAGTTCTTC. This sequence encodes CASTDRGQNEQFF.

The gene calls are TRBV5-4 and TRBJ2-3; possibly TRBD2 for D (6 bases). Between the trimmed V and J ends, which lost 3 bases and 5 bases, there was a span of 16 bases. CDR3 length: 15 amino acids. The germline CDR1 and CDR2 sequences are SGHNT and YYREEE (reference sequence). The CDR3 sequence: CASSSGTSWGDTQYF. CDR3 DNA sequence: TGTGCCAGCAGCTCCGGGACTTCTTGGGGAGATACGCAGTATTTT.